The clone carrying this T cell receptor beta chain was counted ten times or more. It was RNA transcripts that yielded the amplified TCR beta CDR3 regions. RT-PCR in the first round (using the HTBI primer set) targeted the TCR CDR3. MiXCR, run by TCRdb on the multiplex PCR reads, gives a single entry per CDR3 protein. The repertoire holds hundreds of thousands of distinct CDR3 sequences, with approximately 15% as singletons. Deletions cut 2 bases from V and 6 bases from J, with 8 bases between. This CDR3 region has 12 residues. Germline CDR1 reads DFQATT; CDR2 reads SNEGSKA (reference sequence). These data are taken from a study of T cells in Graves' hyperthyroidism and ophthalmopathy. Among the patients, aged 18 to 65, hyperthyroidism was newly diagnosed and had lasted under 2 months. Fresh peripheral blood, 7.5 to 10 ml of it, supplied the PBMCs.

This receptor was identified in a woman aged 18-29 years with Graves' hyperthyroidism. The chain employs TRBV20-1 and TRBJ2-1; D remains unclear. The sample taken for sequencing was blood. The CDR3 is CSARNFLNEQFF. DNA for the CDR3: TGCAGTGCTAGAAATTTCCTCAATGAGCAGTTCTTC.